The sequence of this T cell receptor (beta chain) was determined in a study of shared clonotypes between healthy human individuals. Study summary: CD4 naive and memory got three plates each, CD8 naive two, CD8 memory one.

The V gene's germline CDR1 is MGHDK and CDR2 SYGVNS. This CDR3 region has 15 residues. V was clipped by 2 bases and J by 4 bases; unmatched bases: 0. Sequencing used immunoSEQ multiplex PCR; TCRdb keeps in-frame clones, though not all of them. The sample has roughly 2.6 million clones, roughly 92% seen once. A remark on this clone: Other DNA sequences in this sample translate to the same CDR3.

The sample consisted of naive CD4+ T cells sorted from blood. Noted subset: CD45RA+ positively selected. This chain uses TRBV25-1 with TRBJ2-1, with 12 bases lining up with TRBD2. This TCR derives from a man aged 18 to 30 in good health. The CDR3 DNA reads TGTGCCAGCAGTGAAGGACTAGCGGGATACAATGAGCAGTTCTTC. Its protein product is CASSEGLAGYNEQFF.